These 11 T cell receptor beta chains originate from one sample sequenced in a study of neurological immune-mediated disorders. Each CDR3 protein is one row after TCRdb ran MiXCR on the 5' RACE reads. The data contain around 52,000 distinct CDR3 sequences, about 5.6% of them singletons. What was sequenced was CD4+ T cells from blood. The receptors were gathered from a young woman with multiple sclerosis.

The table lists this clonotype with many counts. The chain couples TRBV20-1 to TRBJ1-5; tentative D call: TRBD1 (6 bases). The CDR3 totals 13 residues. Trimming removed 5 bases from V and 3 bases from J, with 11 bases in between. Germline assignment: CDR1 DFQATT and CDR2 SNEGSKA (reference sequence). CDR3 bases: TGCAGTGCTCGGACAGACTACAATCAGCCCCAGCATTTT. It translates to CSARTDYNQPQHF.

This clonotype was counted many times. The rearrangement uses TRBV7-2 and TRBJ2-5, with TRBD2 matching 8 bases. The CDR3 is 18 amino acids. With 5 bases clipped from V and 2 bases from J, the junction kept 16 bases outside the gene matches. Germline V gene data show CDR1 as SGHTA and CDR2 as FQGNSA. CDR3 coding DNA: TGTGCCAGCAGCACCTTGTTCGGGGCGGGAGGACCACAAGAGACCCAGTACTTC. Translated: CASSTLFGAGGPQETQYF. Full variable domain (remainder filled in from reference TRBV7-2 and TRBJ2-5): GAGVSQSPSNKVTEKGKDVELRCDPISGHTALYWYRQSLGQGLEFLIYFQGNSAPDKSGLPSDRFSAERTGGSVSTLTIQRTQQEDSAVYLCASSTLFGAGGPQETQYFGPGTRLLVL.

The CDR3 nucleotides read TGTGCCAGCAGCTACTCTCCCGGGACAGGGCCTTCCTACGAGCAGTACGTC. It translates to CASSYSPGTGPSYEQYV. The chain has TRBV21-1 and TRBJ2-7; the DNA was not compared with TRBD1, the D call given in the table. TRBV21-1 is annotated as a pseudogene. This CDR3 has 17 residues.

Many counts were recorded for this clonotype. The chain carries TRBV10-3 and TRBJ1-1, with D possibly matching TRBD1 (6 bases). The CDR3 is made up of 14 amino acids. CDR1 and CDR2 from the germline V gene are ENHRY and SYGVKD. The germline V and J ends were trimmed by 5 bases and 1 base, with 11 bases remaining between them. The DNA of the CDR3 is TGTGCCATCAGTACCTCGGGACAGAACACTGAAGCTTTCTTT. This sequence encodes CAISTSGQNTEAFF.

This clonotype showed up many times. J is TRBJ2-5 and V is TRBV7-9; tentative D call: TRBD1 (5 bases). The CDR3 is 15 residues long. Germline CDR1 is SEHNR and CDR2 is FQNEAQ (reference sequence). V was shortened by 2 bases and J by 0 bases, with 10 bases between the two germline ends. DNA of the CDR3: TGTGCCAGCAGCTTATGGGGCAGGGACCAAGAGACCCAGTACTTC. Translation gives CASSLWGRDQETQYF.

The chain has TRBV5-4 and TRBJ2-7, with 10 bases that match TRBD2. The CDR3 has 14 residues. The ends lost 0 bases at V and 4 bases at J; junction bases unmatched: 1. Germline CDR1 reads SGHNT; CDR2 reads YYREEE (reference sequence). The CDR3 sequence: CASSLGTSGYEQYF. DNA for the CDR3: TGTGCCAGCAGCTTGGGGACTAGCGGATACGAGCAGTACTTC.

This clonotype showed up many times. CDR3 DNA: TGTGCCAGCAGCTGGGACGGGGACCCCGGCTCCTACGAGCAGTACGTC. Translation gives CASSWDGDPGSYEQYV. The V call is TRBV5-5, the J call TRBJ2-7; D possibly uses TRBD1 or TRBD2 (5 bases each). The CDR3 spans 16 residues. Trimming removed 3 bases from V and 0 bases from J, with 16 bases in between. Germline-derived CDR1 and CDR2 are SGHKS and YYEKEE (reference sequence).

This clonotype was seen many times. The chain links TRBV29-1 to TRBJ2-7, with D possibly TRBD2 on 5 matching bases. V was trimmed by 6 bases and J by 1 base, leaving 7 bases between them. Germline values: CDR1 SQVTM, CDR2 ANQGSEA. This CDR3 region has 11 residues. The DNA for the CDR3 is TGCAGCGTGAGGGTTTCCTACGAGCAGTACTTC. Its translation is CSVRVSYEQYF.

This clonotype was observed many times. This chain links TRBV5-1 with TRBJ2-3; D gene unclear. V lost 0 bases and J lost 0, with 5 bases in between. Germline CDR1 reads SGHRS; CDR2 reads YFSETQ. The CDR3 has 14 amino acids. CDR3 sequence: CASSLAVSTDTQYF. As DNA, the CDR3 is TGCGCCAGCAGCTTGGCCGTGAGCACAGATACGCAGTATTTT.

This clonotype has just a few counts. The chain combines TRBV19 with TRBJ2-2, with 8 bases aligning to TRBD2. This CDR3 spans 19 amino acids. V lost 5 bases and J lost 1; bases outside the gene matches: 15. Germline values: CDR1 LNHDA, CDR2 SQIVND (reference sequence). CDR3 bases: TGTGCCAGTAGTTTCTACGGAACTGCTAGCGGGCGGAACACCGGGGAGCTGTTTTTT. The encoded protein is CASSFYGTASGRNTGELFF.

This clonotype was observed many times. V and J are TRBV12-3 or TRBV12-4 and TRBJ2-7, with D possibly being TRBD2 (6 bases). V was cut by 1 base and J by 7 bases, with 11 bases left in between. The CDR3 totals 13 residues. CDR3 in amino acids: CASSLGLGGEQYV. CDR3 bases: TGTGCCAGCAGTTTAGGCTTGGGAGGTGAGCAGTACGTC.